This entry is about one T cell receptor beta chain. What it binds is unknown. The sample is drawn from a study of cytotoxic CD8 clonotypes in ibrutinib-treated CLL. Study-wide points: Clonality showed a rise at ibrutinib response that reversed toward baseline at progression.

Here immunoSEQ multiplex PCR was the method, and the copy in TCRdb shows in-frame clones only, minus some. The sample shows 45,000 to 65,000 clones, roughly 80% of them seen only once. The CDR3 runs 15 residues. CDR1 and CDR2 from the germline V gene are LNHDA and SQIVND (reference sequence). The V gene lost 5 bases and the J gene lost 2 bases, with 13 bases spanning the gap. The genes are TRBV19 and TRBJ2-1; the D gene is possibly TRBD2 (6 bases). The sample was PBMCs, taken after 24 months of ibrutinib treatment. The clonotype originates from a human donor with chronic lymphocytic leukemia. CDR3 amino acids: CASSQGGNTYNEQFF. The DNA for the CDR3 is TGTGCCAGTAGTCAGGGCGGGAATACCTACAATGAGCAGTTCTTC.